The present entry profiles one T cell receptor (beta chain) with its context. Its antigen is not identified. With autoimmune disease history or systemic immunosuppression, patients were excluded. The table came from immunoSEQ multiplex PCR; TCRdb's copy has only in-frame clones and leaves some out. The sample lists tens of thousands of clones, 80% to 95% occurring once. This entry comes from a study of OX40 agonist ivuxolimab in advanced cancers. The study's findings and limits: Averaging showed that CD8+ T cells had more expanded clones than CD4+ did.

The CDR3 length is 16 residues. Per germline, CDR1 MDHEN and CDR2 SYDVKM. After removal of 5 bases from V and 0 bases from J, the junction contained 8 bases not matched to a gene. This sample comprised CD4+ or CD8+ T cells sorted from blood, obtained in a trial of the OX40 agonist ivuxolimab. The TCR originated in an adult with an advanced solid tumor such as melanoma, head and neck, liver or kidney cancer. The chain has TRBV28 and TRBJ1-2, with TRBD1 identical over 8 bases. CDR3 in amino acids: CASSKGQGLSNYGYTF. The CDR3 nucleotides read TGTGCCAGCAGTAAAGGACAGGGACTATCTAACTATGGCTACACCTTC.